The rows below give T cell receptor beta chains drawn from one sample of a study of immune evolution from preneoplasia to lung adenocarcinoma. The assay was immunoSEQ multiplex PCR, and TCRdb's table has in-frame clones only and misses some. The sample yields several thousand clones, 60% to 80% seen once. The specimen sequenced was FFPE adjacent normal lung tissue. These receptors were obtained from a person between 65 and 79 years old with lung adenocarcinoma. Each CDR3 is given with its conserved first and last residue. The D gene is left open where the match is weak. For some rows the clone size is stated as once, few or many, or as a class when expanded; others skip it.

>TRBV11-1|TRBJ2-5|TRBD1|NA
CASSVRDRAPETQYF
TGTGCCAGCAGCGTCCGGGACAGGGCTCCGGAGACCCAGTACTTC
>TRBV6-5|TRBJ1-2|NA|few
CASKEGGGVGGYTF
TGTGCCAGCAAAGAGGGGGGAGGGGTTGGTGGCTACACCTTC
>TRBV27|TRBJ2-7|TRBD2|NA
CASSSLLAGGLYEQYF
TGTGCCAGCAGTTCCCTACTAGCGGGGGGACTTTACGAGCAGTACTTC
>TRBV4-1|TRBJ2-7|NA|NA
CASSQAGKGRIYEQYF
TGCGCCAGCAGCCAAGCAGGAAAGGGGCGAATCTACGAGCAGTACTTC
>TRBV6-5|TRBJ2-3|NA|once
CASSYNRIDTQYF
TGTGCCAGCAGTTACAATAGAATCGATACGCAGTATTTT
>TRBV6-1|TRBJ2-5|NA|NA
CASSAQGGWETQYF
TGTGCCAGCAGTGCTCAGGGGGGCTGGGAGACCCAGTACTTC
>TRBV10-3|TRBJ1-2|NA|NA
CAISEGAAGNYGYTF
TGTGCCATCAGTGAGGGAGCGGCGGGGAACTATGGCTACACCTTC
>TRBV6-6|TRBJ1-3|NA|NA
CASSNQFGLSGNTIYF
TGTGCCAGTTCTAATCAATTCGGACTCTCTGGAAACACCATATATTTT
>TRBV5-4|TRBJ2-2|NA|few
CASSRPGLLNNTGELFF
TGTGCCAGCAGCCGTCCGGGACTTTTAAACAACACCGGGGAGCTGTTTTTT
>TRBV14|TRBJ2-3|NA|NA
CASSQELAYTQYF
TGTGCCAGCAGCCAAGAGTTAGCTTATACGCAGTATTTT
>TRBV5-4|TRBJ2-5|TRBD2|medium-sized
CASSPTSGGPQETQYF
TGTGCCAGCAGCCCGACTAGCGGGGGCCCCCAAGAGACCCAGTACTTC
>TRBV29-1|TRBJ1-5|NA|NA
CSVRGGREQPQHF
TGCAGCGTCCGTGGAGGGAGGGAGCAGCCCCAGCATTTT
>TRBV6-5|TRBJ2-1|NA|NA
CASSYSGSRTYNEQFF
TGTGCCAGCAGTTACTCCGGCTCCCGGACCTACAATGAGCAGTTCTTC
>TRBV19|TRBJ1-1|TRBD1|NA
CATSGRTGRTEAFF
TGTGCCACCAGTGGGAGGACAGGGAGGACTGAAGCTTTCTTT